Listed here are 25 T cell receptor beta chains from one sample, sequenced in a study of shared clonotypes between healthy human individuals (dated by TCRdb to 2020 to 2021). Library method: the immunoSEQ multiplex PCR assay. Here the immuneACCESS table is served through TCRdb, limited to in-frame sequences with V and J called. Missing clones are a known gap in these copies; in checked studies unresolved V genes cover under half, and the rest lacks a known reason. The sample has some 2,500,000 clones on record, 93% of them singletons. Clones ranked in the top ten supply approximately 0.35% of the sample. The source material was naive CD4+ T cells from PBMCs. The label giving this sample's cell subset or site can be read as: CD45RA+ positively selected. The receptors were sampled from a man younger than 30 in good health. Some clones in this sample may be carry-over from other donors' samples.

The CDR3 region is CASSLGDTTQYF. The CDR3 DNA follows: TGTGCCAGCAGCTTGGGGGATACTACGCAGTATTTT. V usage is TRBV5-6 and J usage is TRBJ2-3; D not certain. V was clipped by 0 bases and J by 8 bases, with 7 bases between them. CDR3 length equals 12 residues. Germline lookup yields CDR1 SGHDT and CDR2 YYEEEE.

This clone was seen a handful of times. The chain recombines TRBV16 with TRBJ1-5; D is undetermined. Germline V gene lookup returns CDR1 KGHSY and CDR2 FQNENV. V dropped 2 bases and J dropped 6 bases, with 8 bases sitting between them. This CDR3 is 13 amino acids long. The chain's CDR3 is CASSQIVSQPQHF. The DNA for the CDR3 is TGTGCCAGCAGCCAAATCGTCTCTCAGCCCCAGCATTTT.

This chain's CDR3 is CASSRTTSGSGDEQFF. The CDR3 nucleotides read TGCGCCAGCAGCAGAACAACTAGCGGGAGTGGCGATGAGCAGTTCTTC. This chain joins TRBV5-1 and TRBJ2-1, with 11 bases aligning to TRBD2. Germline loops: CDR1 SGHRS, CDR2 YFSETQ. J lost 8 bases, V lost 4 bases, and 11 bases had no gene match. The CDR3 loop spans 16 amino acids.

The chain has TRBV5-1 and TRBJ2-1, with D perhaps assigned TRBD1 or TRBD2 (5 bases each). This CDR3 region has 15 residues. CDR1 is SGHRS and CDR2 is YFSETQ in the germline V gene. V lost 7 bases, J lost 0 bases, and 14 bases lay in between. The CDR3 region is CASSSRDPSYNEQFF. The CDR3 DNA reads as TGCGCCAGCTCGTCACGGGACCCCTCCTACAATGAGCAGTTCTTC.

The V call is TRBV19, the J call TRBJ1-2; TRBD1 agrees at 8 bases. Germline V CDR1 and CDR2: LNHDA, SQIVND (reference sequence). This CDR3 is 13 amino acids long. V was clipped by 7 bases and J by 5 bases; unmatched bases: 6. CDR3 protein: CASIGQGPYGYTF. CDR3 DNA: TGTGCCAGTATTGGACAGGGCCCTTATGGCTACACCTTC.

CDR3 sequence: CASSFNRVGELFF. The CDR3 DNA sequence: TGTGCCAGCAGCTTTAACAGGGTCGGGGAGCTGTTTTTT. The chain employs TRBV11-2 and TRBJ2-2; maybe TRBD1 (6 bases). This CDR3 contains 13 residues. Looked up from germline, CDR1 is SGHAT and CDR2 is FQNNGV. V gave up 3 bases and J gave up 7 bases, with 9 bases separating them.

The rearrangement links TRBV5-6 to TRBJ2-2, with 11 bases that match TRBD2. Germline V gene data show CDR1 as SGHDT and CDR2 as YYEEEE. V lost 4 bases and J lost 2; bases outside the gene matches: 4. The length of the CDR3 is 16 residues. The CDR3 loop is CASSPGLAVNTGELFF. As DNA, the CDR3 is TGTGCCAGCAGCCCGGGACTAGCGGTAAACACCGGGGAGCTGTTTTTT.

V gene TRBV11-3 combines with J gene TRBJ2-2; D unresolved. V gave up 0 bases and J gave up 4 bases, with 12 bases separating them. Germline assignment: CDR1 SGHNT and CDR2 YENEEA. CDR3 size: 16 residues. This CDR3 reads CASSLDFPVPTGELFF. In nucleotides, the CDR3 is TGTGCCAGCAGCTTAGATTTCCCGGTCCCCACCGGGGAGCTGTTTTTT.

This chain joins TRBV5-6 and TRBJ1-2; TRBD1 matches at 9 bases. Germline values: CDR1 SGHDT, CDR2 YYEEEE. V lost 5 bases and J lost 10; bases outside the gene matches: 12. The CDR3 runs to 14 residues. In nucleotides, the CDR3 is TGTGCCAGCAGAAGATCTGGACAGGGGAAGGACTACACCTTC. Its translation: CASRRSGQGKDYTF.

V gene TRBV7-6 combines with J gene TRBJ2-1; TRBD2 agrees at 7 bases. The length of the CDR3 is 15 residues. J gave up 7 bases and V 0 bases, and 6 bases lay outside the gene matches. In germline, CDR1 is SGHVS, CDR2 FNYEAQ. In DNA form, the CDR3 reads TGTGCCAGCAGCTTAGCGTATGGGCGGGAGAATGAGCAGTTCTTC. Protein product: CASSLAYGRENEQFF.

This clone came up once. This chain connects TRBV14 to TRBJ1-1, with D possibly being TRBD1 (5 bases). Between the trimmed V and J ends, which lost 3 bases and 4 bases, there was a span of 18 bases. The CDR3 loop spans 16 amino acids. The V gene's germline CDR1 is SGHDN and CDR2 FVKESK. The CDR3 DNA follows: TGTGCCAGCAGCCACATTGGACAATTCACGGTCACTGAAGCTTTCTTT. Residues: CASSHIGQFTVTEAFF. Using reference TRBV14 and TRBJ1-1 for the parts outside the CDR3, the full variable domain is EAGVTQFPSHSVIEKGQTVTLRCDPISGHDNLYWYRRVMGKEIKFLLHFVKESKQDESGMPNNRFLAERTGGTYSTLKVQPAELEDSGVYFCASSHIGQFTVTEAFFGQGTRLTVV.

CDR3: CASGVFQGLGYTF. CDR3 coding DNA: TGTGCCAGCGGGGTTTTCCAGGGGTTGGGCTACACCTTC. The gene calls are TRBV7-2 and TRBJ1-2; D may be TRBD1 (6 bases). This CDR3 has 13 residues. Trimming took 8 bases from V and 8 from J, leaving 18 bases between them. Germline values: CDR1 SGHTA, CDR2 FQGNSA.

About this clone: The sample carries other DNA sequences with the same CDR3. The rearrangement uses TRBV5-1 and TRBJ1-1; 7 bases align to TRBD1. This CDR3 has 14 amino acids. V shed 2 bases and J 2 bases; nucleotides not matched to a gene: 3. Germline V CDR1 and CDR2: SGHRS, YFSETQ. CDR3 in DNA: TGCGCCAGCAGCTTCCCAGGGGGTAACACTGAAGCTTTCTTT. Its translation is CASSFPGGNTEAFF.

The gene calls are TRBV5-6 and TRBJ2-3; 9 bases match TRBD1. The trim removed 2 bases at V and 5 bases at J, leaving 3 bases unmatched. The CDR3 runs 14 residues. CDR1 and CDR2 (germline): SGHDT, YYEEEE. CDR3 DNA sequence: TGTGCCAGCAGCTTACAGGGGGCTTTAGATACGCAGTATTTT. Encoded protein: CASSLQGALDTQYF.

The CDR3 here is CASSQTGGNTIYF. The CDR3 coding sequence is TGCGCCAGCAGCCAAACTGGAGGAAACACCATATATTTT. The chain carries TRBV5-1 and TRBJ1-3, with no clear D. Germline V gene lookup returns CDR1 SGHRS and CDR2 YFSETQ. Deletions cut 4 bases from V and 4 bases from J, with 9 bases between. The CDR3 length is 13 residues.

On this clone: This sample also contains other DNA sequences that code for the same CDR3. The chain couples TRBV5-1 to TRBJ1-1; 9 bases map to TRBD1. The germline V gene encodes CDR1 SGHRS and CDR2 YFSETQ. Trimming at V came to 4 bases and at J to 1 base, leaving 5 bases not matched to a gene. The CDR3 has 15 residues. The CDR3 sequence is CASSPGDRANTEAFF. The CDR3 coding sequence is TGCGCCAGCAGCCCAGGGGACAGGGCGAACACTGAAGCTTTCTTT.

The J gene is TRBJ1-6, the V gene TRBV6-5, with D perhaps matching TRBD1 (5 bases). The CDR3 length is 14 residues. From germline, CDR1 is MNHEY and CDR2 SVGAGI. The V gene lost 4 bases and the J gene lost 14 bases, with 18 bases spanning the gap. DNA of the CDR3: TGTGCCAGCAGTTTCTCAGGGAGACTTAAAACCCTCCACTTT. Amino acids: CASSFSGRLKTLHF.

The V and J genes are TRBV6-5 and TRBJ2-4; 7 bases agree with TRBD2. The germline gives CDR1 MNHEY, CDR2 SVGAGI. Trimming took 0 bases from V and 6 from J; bases not matched to a gene: 5. This CDR3 comprises 15 residues. The CDR3 nucleotides read TGTGCCAGCAGTTACTCAGCGGGGCGGAGAAACATTCAGTACTTC. Its protein is CASSYSAGRRNIQYF.

For this clone: The same CDR3 is also encoded by other DNA sequences in this sample. V gene TRBV9 combines with J gene TRBJ2-2; D is unclear. Germline V gene data show CDR1 as SGDLS and CDR2 as YYNGEE. The V gene lost 0 bases and the J gene lost 0 bases, with 3 bases spanning the gap. The CDR3 consists of 14 residues. The CDR3 loop is CASSVGPNTGELFF. CDR3 nucleotide sequence: TGTGCCAGCAGCGTAGGGCCGAACACCGGGGAGCTGTTTTTT.

This clone was counted a single time. The chain is built from TRBV6-5 and TRBJ1-1, with D possibly being TRBD1 (5 bases). This CDR3 spans 15 amino acids. Per the germline V gene, CDR1 is MNHEY and CDR2 is SVGAGI. Trimming took 7 bases from V and 1 from J, leaving 16 bases between them. Written as DNA, the CDR3 is TGTGCCAGCACCATCTCTCAGGGATGGAACACTGAAGCTTTCTTT. This gives the protein CASTISQGWNTEAFF.

J is TRBJ2-5 and V is TRBV5-1; unclear D gene. CDR1 and CDR2 (germline): SGHRS, YFSETQ. V lost 1 base, J lost 4 bases, and 26 bases lay in between. The CDR3 runs 19 residues. The CDR3 is CASSLNQQRPSNVLETQYF. CDR3 in DNA: TGCGCCAGCAGCTTGAACCAGCAGCGACCATCAAATGTCCTAGAGACCCAGTACTTC.

The chain recombines TRBV4-1 with TRBJ1-2; TRBD1 agrees at 7 bases. Germline assignment: CDR1 MGHRA and CDR2 YSYEKL. Trimming removed 1 base from V and 2 bases from J; junction bases left unmatched: 4. The CDR3 sequence is 15 residues long. The CDR3 region is CASSQGEDRNYGYTF. The CDR3 coding sequence is TGCGCCAGCAGCCAAGGGGAGGACAGGAACTATGGCTACACCTTC.

CDR3 protein: CASSPSSDYEQYF. The CDR3 nucleotides read TGTGCCAGCAGCCCGAGCTCGGATTACGAGCAGTACTTC. The chain has TRBV7-3 and TRBJ2-7; D gene uncertain. CDR3 length: 13 amino acids. Between the trimmed V and J ends, which lost 5 bases and 4 bases, there was a span of 12 bases. Germline assignment: CDR1 SGHTA and CDR2 FQGTGA.

This sequence joins TRBV30 and TRBJ2-2; D ambiguous. CDR3 length equals 13 residues. V dropped 0 bases and J dropped 6 bases, with 8 bases sitting between them. Germline CDR1 and CDR2: GTSNPN and SVGIG (reference sequence). This CDR3 is CAWSVLASGELFF. The CDR3 DNA is TGTGCCTGGAGTGTACTTGCGTCCGGGGAGCTGTTTTTT.

The V and J genes are TRBV4-2 and TRBJ2-3; TRBD1 agrees at 9 bases. CDR3 length equals 16 residues. Germline CDR1 and CDR2: LGHNA and YNFKEQ. Germline trimming cut 1 base from V and 1 base from J; bases unmatched to any gene: 3. Here the CDR3 DNA reads TGTGCCAGCAGCCAAGGGGACAGGGAAGGCACAGATACGCAGTATTTT. Translation: CASSQGDREGTDTQYF.